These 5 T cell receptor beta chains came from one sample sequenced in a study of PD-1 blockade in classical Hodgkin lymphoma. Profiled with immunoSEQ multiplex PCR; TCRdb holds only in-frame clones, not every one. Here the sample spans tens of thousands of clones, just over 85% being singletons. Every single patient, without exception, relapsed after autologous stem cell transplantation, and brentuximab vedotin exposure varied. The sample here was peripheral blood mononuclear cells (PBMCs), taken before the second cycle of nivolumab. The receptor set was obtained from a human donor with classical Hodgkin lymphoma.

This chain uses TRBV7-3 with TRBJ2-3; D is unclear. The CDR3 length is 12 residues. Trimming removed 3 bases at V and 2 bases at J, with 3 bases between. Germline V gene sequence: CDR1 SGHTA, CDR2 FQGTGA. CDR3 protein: CASSFYTDTQYF. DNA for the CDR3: TGTGCCAGCAGCTTTTACACAGATACGCAGTATTTT.

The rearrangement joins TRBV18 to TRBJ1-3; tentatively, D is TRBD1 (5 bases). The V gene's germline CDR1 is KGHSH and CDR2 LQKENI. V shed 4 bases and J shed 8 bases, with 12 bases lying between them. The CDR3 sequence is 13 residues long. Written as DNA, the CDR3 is TGTGCCAGCTCACGGGACTTGGGGTACACCATATATTTT. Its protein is CASSRDLGYTIYF. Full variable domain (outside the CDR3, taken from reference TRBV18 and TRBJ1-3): NAGVMQNPRHLVRRRGQEARLRCSPMKGHSHVYWYRQLPEEGLKFMVYLQKENIIDESGMPKERFSAEFPKEGPSILRIQQVVRGDSAAYFCASSRDLGYTIYFGEGSWLTVV.

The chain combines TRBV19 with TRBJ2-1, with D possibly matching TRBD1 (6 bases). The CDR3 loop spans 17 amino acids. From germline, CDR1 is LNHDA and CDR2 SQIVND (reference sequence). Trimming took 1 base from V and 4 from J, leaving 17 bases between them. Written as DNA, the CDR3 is TGTGCCAGTAGTATAGCCTCCAGGGGTACGATTTACAATGAGCAGTTCTTC. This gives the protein CASSIASRGTIYNEQFF.

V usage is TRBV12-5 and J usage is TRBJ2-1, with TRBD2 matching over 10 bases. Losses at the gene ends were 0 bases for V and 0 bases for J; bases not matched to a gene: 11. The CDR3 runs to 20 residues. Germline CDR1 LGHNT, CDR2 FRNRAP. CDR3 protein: CASGLVLGLAGVSSYNEQFF. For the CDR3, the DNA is TGTGCTAGTGGTTTGGTACTAGGGCTAGCGGGGGTTAGCTCCTACAATGAGCAGTTCTTC.

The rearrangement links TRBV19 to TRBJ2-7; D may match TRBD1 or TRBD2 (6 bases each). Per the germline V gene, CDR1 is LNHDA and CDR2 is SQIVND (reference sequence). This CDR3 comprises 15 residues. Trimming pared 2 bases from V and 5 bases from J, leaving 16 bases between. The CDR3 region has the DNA TGTGCCAGTAGTATATATGGGCGGAGGGGGGACGAGCAGTACTTC. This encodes CASSIYGRRGDEQYF.